This TCR beta chain was found in a study of blood T cell repertoires in COVID-19. About the research overall: Sites in the United States, Italy and Spain provided acute and convalescent COVID-19 samples. Nucleic acid was either cDNA or gDNA, and it came from T cells, B-cell-depleted T cells, or PBMCs.

Original analysis: The assay estimated nucleated cells by amplifying reference gene primers. TCRdb keeps only in-frame clones here, not all; method: immunoSEQ multiplex PCR. The DNA was the basis for D and trimming; V, J and clone size are from that table. The sample records approximately 270,000 clones, around 90% being singletons. CDR3 length equals 12 residues. CDR1 and CDR2 from the germline V gene are SGHAT and FQNNGV. The ends were cut back, 6 bases at V and 3 bases at J, with 9 bases in the middle. Grouping used clinical history reported by participants in a survey and questionnaire. The sequence came from a woman in her thirties with acute COVID-19. The sequenced sample consisted of PBMCs or T cells enriched from blood (not recorded which). V and J are TRBV11-2 and TRBJ2-7; possible D gene TRBD1, 6 bases. CDR3 sequence: CASRPQGYEQYF. The CDR3 DNA reads TGTGCCAGCAGACCACAGGGCTACGAGCAGTACTTC.